The present T cell receptor (beta chain) was sequenced within a study of T cells of healthy individuals. CDR1 is LNHNV and CDR2 is YYDKDF in the germline V gene (reference sequence). CDR3 length equals 14 residues. J was trimmed by 2 bases and V by 5 bases; bases with no gene match: 5. This clonotype was detected a few times. TCRdb independently ran MiXCR on the 5' RACE reads; one entry per CDR3 protein. The sample consists of about 63,000 distinct CDR3 sequences, around 15% of them appearing once. The receptor's source is a human donor in good health. The chain has TRBV15 and TRBJ2-7, with 8 bases identical to TRBD1. CDR3 nucleotides: TGTGCCACCAGCTCTCGGACAGGGACCTACGAGCAGTACTTC. It specifies CATSSRTGTYEQYF. Full variable domain (rest looked up from reference TRBV15 and TRBJ2-7): DAMVIQNPRYQVTQFGKPVTLSCSQTLNHNVMYWYQQKSSQAPKLLFHYYDKDFNNEADTPDNFQSRRPNTSFCFLDIRSPGLGDTAMYLCATSSRTGTYEQYFGPGTRLTVT.